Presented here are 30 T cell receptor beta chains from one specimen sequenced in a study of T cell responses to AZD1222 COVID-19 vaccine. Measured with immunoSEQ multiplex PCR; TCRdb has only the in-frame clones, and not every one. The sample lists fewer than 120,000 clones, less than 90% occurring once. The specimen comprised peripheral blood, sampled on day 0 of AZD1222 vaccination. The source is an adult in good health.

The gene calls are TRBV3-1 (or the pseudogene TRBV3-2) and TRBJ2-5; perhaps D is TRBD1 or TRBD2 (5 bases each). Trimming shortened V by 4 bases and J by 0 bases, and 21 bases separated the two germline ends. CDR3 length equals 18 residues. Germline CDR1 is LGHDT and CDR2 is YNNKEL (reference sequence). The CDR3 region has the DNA TGTGCCAGCAGCCGGATAGGGATGGGGCTAGCCAACCAAGAGACCCAGTACTTC. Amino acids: CASSRIGMGLANQETQYF.

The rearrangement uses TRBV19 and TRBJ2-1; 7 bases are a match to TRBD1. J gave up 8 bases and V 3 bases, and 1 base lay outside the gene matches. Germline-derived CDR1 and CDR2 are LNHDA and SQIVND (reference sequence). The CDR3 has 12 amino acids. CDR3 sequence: CASSIDRDEQFF. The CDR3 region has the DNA TGTGCCAGTAGTATCGACAGGGATGAGCAGTTCTTC.

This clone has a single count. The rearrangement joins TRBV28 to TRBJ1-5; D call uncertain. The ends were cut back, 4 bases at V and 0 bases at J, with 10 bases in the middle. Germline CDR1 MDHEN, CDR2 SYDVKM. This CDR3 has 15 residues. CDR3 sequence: CASSSTPYSNQPQHF. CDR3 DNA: TGTGCCAGCAGTTCGACACCTTATAGCAATCAGCCCCAGCATTTT.

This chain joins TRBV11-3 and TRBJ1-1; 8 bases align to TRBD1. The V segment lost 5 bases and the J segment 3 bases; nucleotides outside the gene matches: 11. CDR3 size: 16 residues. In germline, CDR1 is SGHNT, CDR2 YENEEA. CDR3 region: CASSRDRGIRDTEAFF. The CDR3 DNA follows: TGTGCCAGCAGCAGAGACAGGGGTATACGGGACACTGAAGCTTTCTTT.

In DNA form, the CDR3 reads TGTGCCAGCAGCCTCCCGGGACTAGCCTACGAGCAGTACTTC. It yields the protein CASSLPGLAYEQYF. This chain links TRBV9 with TRBJ2-7; 8 nucleotides line up with TRBD2. Germline-derived CDR1 and CDR2 are SGDLS and YYNGEE. This CDR3 has 14 amino acids. Unmatched junction bases numbered 5, after V lost 4 bases and J lost 2 bases.

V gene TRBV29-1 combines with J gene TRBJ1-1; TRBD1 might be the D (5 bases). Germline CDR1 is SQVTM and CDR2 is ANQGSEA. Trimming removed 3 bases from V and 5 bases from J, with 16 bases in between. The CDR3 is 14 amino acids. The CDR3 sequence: CSVDHGGSKTEAFF. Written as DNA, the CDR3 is TGCAGCGTTGATCATGGGGGGAGTAAGACTGAAGCTTTCTTT.

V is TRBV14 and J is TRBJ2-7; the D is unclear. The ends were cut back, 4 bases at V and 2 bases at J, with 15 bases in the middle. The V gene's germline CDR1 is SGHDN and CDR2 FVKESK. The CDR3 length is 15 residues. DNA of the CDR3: TGTGCCAGCAGCCCGGGCAGTTGGGGTACCTACGAGCAGTACTTC. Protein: CASSPGSWGTYEQYF.

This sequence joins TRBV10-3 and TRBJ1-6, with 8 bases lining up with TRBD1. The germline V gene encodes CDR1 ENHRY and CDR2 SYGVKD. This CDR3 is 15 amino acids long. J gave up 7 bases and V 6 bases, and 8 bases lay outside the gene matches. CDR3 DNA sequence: TGTGCCATCAGGACGCAGGGGGCCGGGAATTCACCCCTCCACTTT. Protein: CAIRTQGAGNSPLHF.

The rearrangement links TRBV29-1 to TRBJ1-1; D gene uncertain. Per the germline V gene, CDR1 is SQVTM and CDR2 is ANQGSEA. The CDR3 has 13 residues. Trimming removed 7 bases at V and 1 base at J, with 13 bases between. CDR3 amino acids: CSGVEGSNTEAFF. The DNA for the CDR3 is TGCAGCGGGGTGGAAGGATCGAACACTGAAGCTTTCTTT.

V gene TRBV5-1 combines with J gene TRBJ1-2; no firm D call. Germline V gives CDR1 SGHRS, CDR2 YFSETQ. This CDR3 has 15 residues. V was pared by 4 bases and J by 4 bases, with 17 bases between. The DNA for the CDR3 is TGCGCCAGCAGCGCCGGGTCGCGGGAACCCTATGGCTACACCTTC. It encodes CASSAGSREPYGYTF.

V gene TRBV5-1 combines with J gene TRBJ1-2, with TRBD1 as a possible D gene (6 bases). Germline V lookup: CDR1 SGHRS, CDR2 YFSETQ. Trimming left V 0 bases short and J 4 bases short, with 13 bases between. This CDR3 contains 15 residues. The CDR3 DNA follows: TGCGCCAGCAGCTTGGGAGGGGGGGCGGCCTATGGCTACACCTTC. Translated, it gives CASSLGGGAAYGYTF.

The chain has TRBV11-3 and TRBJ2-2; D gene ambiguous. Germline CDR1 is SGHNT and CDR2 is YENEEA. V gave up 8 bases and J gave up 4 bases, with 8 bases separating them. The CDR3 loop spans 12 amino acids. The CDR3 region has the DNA TGTGCCAGCGGTACTGGCACCGGGGAGCTGTTTTTT. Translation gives CASGTGTGELFF. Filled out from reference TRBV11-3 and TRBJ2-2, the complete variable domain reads EAGVVQSPRYKIIEKKQPVAFWCNPISGHNTLYWYLQNLGQGPELLIRYENEEAVDDSQLPKDRFSAERLKGVDSTLKIQPAELGDSAVYLCASGTGTGELFFGEGSRLTVL.

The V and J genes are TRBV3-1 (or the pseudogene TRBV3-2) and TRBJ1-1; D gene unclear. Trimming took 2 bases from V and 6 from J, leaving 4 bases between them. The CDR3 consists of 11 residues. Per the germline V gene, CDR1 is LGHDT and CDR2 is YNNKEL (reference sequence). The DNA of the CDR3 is TGTGCCAGCAGCCAACAGGCTGAAGCTTTCTTT. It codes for CASSQQAEAFF.

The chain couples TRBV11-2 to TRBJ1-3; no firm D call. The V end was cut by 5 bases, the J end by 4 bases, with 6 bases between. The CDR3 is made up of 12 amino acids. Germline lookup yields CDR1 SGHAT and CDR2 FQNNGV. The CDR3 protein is CASSGLGNTIYF. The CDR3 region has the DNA TGTGCCAGCAGCGGACTAGGAAACACCATATATTTT.

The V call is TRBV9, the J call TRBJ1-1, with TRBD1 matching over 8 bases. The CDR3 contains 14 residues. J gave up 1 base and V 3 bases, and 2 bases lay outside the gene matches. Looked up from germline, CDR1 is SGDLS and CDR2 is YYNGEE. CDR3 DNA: TGTGCCAGCAGCGCCGGACAGGGGAACACTGAAGCTTTCTTT. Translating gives CASSAGQGNTEAFF.

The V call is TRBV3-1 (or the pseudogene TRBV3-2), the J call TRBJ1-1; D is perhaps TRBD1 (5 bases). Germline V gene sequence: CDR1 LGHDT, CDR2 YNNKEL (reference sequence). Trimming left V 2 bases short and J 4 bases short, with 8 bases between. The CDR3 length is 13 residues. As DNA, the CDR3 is TGTGCCAGCAGCCAACGGAGGGGCACTGAAGCTTTCTTT. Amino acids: CASSQRRGTEAFF.

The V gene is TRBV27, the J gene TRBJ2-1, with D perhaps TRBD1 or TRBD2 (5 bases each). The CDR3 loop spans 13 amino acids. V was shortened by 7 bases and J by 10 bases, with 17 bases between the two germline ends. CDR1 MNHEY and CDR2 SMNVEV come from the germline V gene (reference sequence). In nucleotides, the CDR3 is TGTGCCAGCACCGAAGTGGGGCCGGGAGAGCAGTTCTTC. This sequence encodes CASTEVGPGEQFF.

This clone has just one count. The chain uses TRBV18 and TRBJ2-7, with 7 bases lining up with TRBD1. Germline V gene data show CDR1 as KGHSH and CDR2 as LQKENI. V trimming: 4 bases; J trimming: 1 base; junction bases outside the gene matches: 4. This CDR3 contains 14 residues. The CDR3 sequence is CASSRDRESYEQYF. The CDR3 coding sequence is TGTGCCAGCTCACGTGACAGGGAGTCCTACGAGCAGTACTTC. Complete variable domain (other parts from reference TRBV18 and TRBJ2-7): NAGVMQNPRHLVRRRGQEARLRCSPMKGHSHVYWYRQLPEEGLKFMVYLQKENIIDESGMPKERFSAEFPKEGPSILRIQQVVRGDSAAYFCASSRDRESYEQYFGPGTRLTVT.

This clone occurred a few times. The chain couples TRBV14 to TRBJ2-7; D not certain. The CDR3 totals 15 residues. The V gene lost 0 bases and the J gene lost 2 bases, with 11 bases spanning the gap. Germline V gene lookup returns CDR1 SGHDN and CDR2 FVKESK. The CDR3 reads CASSQDLTYPYEQYF. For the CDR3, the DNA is TGTGCCAGCAGCCAAGATCTTACCTACCCCTACGAGCAGTACTTC.

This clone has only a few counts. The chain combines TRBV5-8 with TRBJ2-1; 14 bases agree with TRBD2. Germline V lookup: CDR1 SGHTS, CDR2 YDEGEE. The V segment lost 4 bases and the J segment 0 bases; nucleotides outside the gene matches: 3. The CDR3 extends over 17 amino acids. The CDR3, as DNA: TGTGCCAGCAGCACCGGGACTAGCGGGAGCTCCTACAATGAGCAGTTCTTC. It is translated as CASSTGTSGSSYNEQFF.

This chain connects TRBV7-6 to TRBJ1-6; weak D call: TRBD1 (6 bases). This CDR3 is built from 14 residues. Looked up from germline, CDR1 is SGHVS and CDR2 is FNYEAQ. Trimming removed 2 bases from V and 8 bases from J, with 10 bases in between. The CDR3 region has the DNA TGTGCCAGCAGCTTACGGAGGGGGGATTCACCCCTCCACTTT. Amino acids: CASSLRRGDSPLHF.

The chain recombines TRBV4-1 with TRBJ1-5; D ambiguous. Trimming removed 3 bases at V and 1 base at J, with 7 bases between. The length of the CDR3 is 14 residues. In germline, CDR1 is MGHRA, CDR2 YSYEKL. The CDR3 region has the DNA TGCGCCAGCAGCCATCCCGGAAGCAATCAGCCCCAGCATTTT. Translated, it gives CASSHPGSNQPQHF.

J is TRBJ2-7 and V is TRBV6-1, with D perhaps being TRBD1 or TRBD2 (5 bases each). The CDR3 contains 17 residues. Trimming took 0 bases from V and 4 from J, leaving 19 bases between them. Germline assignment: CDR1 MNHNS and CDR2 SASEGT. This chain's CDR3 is CASSEALSRDPRYEQYF. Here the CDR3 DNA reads TGTGCCAGCAGTGAAGCTCTCTCCCGGGACCCTAGATACGAGCAGTACTTC.

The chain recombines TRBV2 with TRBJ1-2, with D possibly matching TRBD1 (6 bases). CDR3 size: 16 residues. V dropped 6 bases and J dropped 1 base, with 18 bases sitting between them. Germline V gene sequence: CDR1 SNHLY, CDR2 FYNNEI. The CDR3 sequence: CASRVQGTSRNYGYTF. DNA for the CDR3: TGTGCCAGCAGGGTACAGGGAACCAGTCGTAACTATGGCTACACCTTC.

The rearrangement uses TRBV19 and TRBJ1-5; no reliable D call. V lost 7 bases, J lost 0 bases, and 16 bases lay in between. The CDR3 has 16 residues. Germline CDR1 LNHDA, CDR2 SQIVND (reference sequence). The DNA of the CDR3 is TGTGCCAGTAACGAGTATGGAGTTTATAGCAATCAGCCCCAGCATTTT. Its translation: CASNEYGVYSNQPQHF.

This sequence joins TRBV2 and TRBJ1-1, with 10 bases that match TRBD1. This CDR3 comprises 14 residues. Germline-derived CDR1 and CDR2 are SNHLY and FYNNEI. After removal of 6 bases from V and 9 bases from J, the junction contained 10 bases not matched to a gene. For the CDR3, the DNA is TGTGCCAGCAGGCCCGGGACAGGGGAGGTTCAAGCTTTCTTT. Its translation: CASRPGTGEVQAFF.

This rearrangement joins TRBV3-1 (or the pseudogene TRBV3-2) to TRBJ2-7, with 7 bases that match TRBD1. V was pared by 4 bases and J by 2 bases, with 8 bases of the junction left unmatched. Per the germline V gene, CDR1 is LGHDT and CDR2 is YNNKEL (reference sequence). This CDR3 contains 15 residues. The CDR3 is CASSLRQGSPYEQYF. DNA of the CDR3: TGTGCCAGCAGCCTTAGACAGGGCTCACCCTACGAGCAGTACTTC.

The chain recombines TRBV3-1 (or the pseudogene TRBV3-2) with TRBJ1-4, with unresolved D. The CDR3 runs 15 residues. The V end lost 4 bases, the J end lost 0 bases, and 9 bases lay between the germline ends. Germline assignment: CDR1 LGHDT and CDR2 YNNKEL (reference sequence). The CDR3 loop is CASSLVYATNEKLFF. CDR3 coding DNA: TGTGCCAGCAGCCTCGTTTACGCAACTAATGAAAAACTGTTTTTT.

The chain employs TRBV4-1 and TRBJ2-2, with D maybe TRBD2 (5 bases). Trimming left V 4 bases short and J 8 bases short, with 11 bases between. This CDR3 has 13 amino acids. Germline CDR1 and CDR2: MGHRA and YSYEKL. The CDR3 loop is CASSPEGAGELFF. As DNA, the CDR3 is TGCGCCAGCAGCCCAGAGGGAGCGGGGGAGCTGTTTTTT.

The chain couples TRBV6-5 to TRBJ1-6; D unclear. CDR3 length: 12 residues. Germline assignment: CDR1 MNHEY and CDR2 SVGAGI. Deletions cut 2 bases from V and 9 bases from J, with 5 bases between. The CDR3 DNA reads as TGTGCCAGCAGTTACCCCGGTTCACCCCTCCACTTT. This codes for CASSYPGSPLHF.